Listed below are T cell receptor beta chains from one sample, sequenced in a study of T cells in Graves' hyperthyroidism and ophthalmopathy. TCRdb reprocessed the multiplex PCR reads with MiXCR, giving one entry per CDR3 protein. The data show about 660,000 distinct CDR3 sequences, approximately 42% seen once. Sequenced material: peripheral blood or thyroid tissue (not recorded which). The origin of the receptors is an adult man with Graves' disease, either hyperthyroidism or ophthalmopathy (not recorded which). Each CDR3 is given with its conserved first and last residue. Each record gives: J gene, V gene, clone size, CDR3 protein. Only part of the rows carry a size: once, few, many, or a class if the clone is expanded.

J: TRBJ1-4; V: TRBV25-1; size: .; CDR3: CYSPRVGEKLFF
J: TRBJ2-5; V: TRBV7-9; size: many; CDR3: CASRPTGQRETQYF
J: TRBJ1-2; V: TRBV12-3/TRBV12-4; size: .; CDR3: CASSPPRRNGYTF
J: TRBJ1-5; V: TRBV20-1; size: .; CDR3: CSATGPGQGNQPQHF
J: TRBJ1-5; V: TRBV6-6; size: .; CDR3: CACAGWGKPLPRPQHF
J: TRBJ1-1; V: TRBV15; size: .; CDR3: CATSRVLSVNTGAFF
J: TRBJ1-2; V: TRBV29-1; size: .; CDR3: CSVDEGDGYTF
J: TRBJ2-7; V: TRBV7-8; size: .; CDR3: CASSLVSSGIYEQYF
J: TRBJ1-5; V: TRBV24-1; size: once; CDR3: CATSGTTGASQPQHF
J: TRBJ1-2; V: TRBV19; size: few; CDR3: CASSISWTASNGYTF
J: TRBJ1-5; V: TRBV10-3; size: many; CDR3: CAISPALNQPQHF
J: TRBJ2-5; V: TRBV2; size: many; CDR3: CASRSLQETQYF
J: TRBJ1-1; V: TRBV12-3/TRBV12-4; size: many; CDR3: CASSRWNTEAFF
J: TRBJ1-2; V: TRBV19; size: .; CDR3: CASTPTSGLNYGYTF
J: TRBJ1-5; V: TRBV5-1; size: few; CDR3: CASSLAPGGSSNQPQHF
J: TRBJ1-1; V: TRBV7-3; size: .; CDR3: CASSFRQGSTEAFF
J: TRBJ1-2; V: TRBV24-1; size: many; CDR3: CATSLLPMDGYTF
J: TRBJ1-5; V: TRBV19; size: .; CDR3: CASSLPGGHQPQHF
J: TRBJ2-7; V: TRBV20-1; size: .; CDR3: CSARKRGASYEQYF
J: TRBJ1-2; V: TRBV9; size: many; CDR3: CASSVGGIYGYTF
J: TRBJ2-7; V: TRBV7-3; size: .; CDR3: CASSPTPGQGNYEQYF
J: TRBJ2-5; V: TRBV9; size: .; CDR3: CASSASRGGRQEAQYF
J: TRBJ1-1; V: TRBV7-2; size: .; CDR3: CASSLDRQAGAFF
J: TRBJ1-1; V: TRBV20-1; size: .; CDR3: CSAVRRALNTEAFF
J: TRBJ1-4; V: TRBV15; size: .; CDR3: CATSREPATNEKLFF
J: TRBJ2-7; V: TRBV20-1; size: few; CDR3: CSATKLAGGGLQYF
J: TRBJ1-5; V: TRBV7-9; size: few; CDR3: CASSQDAGGNQPQHF
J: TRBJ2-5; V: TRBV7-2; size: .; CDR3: CASSIAGTVSGNQETQYF
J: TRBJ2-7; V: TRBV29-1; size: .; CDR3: CSVHLGQGATYEQYF
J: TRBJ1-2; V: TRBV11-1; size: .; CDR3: CASSLNRQGADYGYTF
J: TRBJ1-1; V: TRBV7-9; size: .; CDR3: CASRTTGGNTEAFF
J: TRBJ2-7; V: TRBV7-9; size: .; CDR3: CATSSGQTYEQYF
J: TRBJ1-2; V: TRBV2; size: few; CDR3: CASSEIPGGLNYGYTF
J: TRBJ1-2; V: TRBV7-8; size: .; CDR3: CASSLLASGGNTF
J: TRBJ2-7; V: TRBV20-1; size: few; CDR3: CSGGRLIPGGSYEQYF
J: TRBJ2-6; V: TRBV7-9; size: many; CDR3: CASSRMGANVLTF
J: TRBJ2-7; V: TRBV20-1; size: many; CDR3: CSARFGSLDEQYF
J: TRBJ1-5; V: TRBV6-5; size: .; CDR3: CASSYGISQPQHF
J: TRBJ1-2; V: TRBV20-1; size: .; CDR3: CSATDRAQYGYTF
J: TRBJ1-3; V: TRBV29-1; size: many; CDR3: CSVVTLYSGNTIYF
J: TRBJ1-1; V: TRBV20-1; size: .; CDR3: CSARQGIPRNTEAFF
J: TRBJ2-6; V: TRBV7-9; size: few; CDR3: CASSLGGQGLSGANVLTF